One sample yielded the 21 T cell receptor beta chains listed below, sequenced in a study of T cells after yellow fever vaccination. In TCRdb, the 5' RACE reads were re-called with MiXCR into one record per CDR3 protein. The profile shows almost 30,000 distinct CDR3 sequences, 5% of them singletons. The sequencing here drew on CD8+ T cells sorted from PBMCs, taken 10 days after the yellow fever booster vaccination. These receptors all stem from a man aged 30 to 39 who received the YFV17D yellow fever vaccine.

This clonotype was observed at least ten times. The genes are TRBV29-1 and TRBJ2-7, with D tentatively TRBD1 (5 bases). The V and J ends lost 4 bases and 7 bases respectively, with 14 bases between them. The CDR3 spans 12 residues. CDR1 and CDR2 from the germline V gene are SQVTM and ANQGSEA. CDR3 DNA: TGCAGCGTTGTAGGGGTAAAAAGGGAGCAGTACTTC. This gives the protein CSVVGVKREQYF.

This clonotype came up many times. V usage is TRBV4-2 and J usage is TRBJ2-1, with TRBD2 as a possible D gene (5 bases). V lost 4 bases to trimming and J lost 4 bases, with 14 bases between them. CDR1 is LGHNA and CDR2 is YNFKEQ in the germline V gene. The CDR3 has 15 residues. CDR3 DNA: TGTGCCAGCAGCCCTTGGAAGGACTCGTACAATGAGCAGTTCTTC. It yields the protein CASSPWKDSYNEQFF.

There are many counts of this clonotype. The rearrangement joins TRBV5-1 to TRBJ2-7; D uncertain. The CDR3 length is 16 residues. CDR1 and CDR2 from the germline V gene are SGHRS and YFSETQ. V was trimmed by 3 bases and J by 3 bases, leaving 19 bases between them. CDR3 DNA sequence: TGCGCCAGCAGCTCAAAAACTATTCCGGCTCTCTACGAGCAGTACTTC. It codes for CASSSKTIPALYEQYF.

This clonotype appeared many times. V and J are TRBV6-5 and TRBJ1-2; no firm D call. Trimming stripped 5 bases from V and 8 bases from J, with 12 bases between. Germline V gene data show CDR1 as MNHEY and CDR2 as SVGAGI. CDR3 size: 12 residues. The CDR3 loop is CASSGEFGGYTF. CDR3 coding DNA: TGTGCCAGCAGTGGGGAATTCGGAGGCTACACCTTC.

This clonotype showed up many times. V gene TRBV5-8 combines with J gene TRBJ2-7; 7 bases match TRBD1. The CDR3 loop spans 14 amino acids. CDR1 SGHTS and CDR2 YDEGEE come from the germline V gene. V shed 2 bases, J shed 1 base, and the junction held 3 bases outside the gene matches. The CDR3, as DNA: TGTGCCAGCAGCTTTGCAGGGGGTTCCTACGAGCAGTACTTC. Its protein product is CASSFAGGSYEQYF.

This clonotype has at least ten counts. The V and J genes are TRBV27 and TRBJ2-7; TRBD1 is a possible D gene (6 bases). Germline values: CDR1 MNHEY, CDR2 SMNVEV (reference sequence). CDR3 length: 16 amino acids. Trimming removed 3 bases at V and 2 bases at J, with 17 bases between. In DNA form, the CDR3 reads TGTGCCAGCAGTTTCGGACAGTTACGAATTACCTACGAGCAGTACTTC. It is translated as CASSFGQLRITYEQYF.

Ten or more counts support this clonotype. The CDR3 region is CASRGGNTEAFF. DNA for the CDR3: TGTGCCAGTAGGGGGGGGAACACTGAAGCTTTCTTT. This sequence joins TRBV19 and TRBJ1-1, with a weak D call TRBD1 (5 bases). Trimming pared 6 bases from V and 1 base from J, leaving 6 bases between. Germline assignment: CDR1 LNHDA and CDR2 SQIVND (reference sequence). The CDR3 is made up of 12 amino acids.

This clonotype was observed at least ten times. The chain has TRBV29-1 and TRBJ2-7; 9 nucleotides line up with TRBD2. The CDR3 runs 13 residues. CDR1 is SQVTM and CDR2 is ANQGSEA in the germline V gene. V dropped 4 bases and J dropped 2; count of bases not matched to a gene: 3. The DNA for the CDR3 is TGCAGCGTTGGTAGCGGGAGTGCCTACGAGCAGTACTTC. Protein sequence: CSVGSGSAYEQYF.

This clonotype was picked up many times. This rearrangement joins TRBV29-1 to TRBJ2-7; D gene uncertain. Germline V gene data show CDR1 as SQVTM and CDR2 as ANQGSEA. CDR3 length: 16 amino acids. V dropped 0 bases and J dropped 4 bases, with 19 bases sitting between them. The CDR3 sequence is CSVEDRGSKKMYEQYF. In DNA, the CDR3 is TGCAGCGTTGAAGATCGAGGATCGAAGAAAATGTACGAGCAGTACTTC.

This clonotype was seen ten or more times. V usage is TRBV19 and J usage is TRBJ2-3, with TRBD2 identical over 8 bases. With V trimmed by 5 bases and J by 3 bases, 10 bases remained unmatched. This CDR3 comprises 16 residues. From germline, CDR1 is LNHDA and CDR2 SQIVND (reference sequence). CDR3: CASSPGLARGTDTQYF. Written as DNA, the CDR3 is TGTGCCAGTAGTCCCGGACTAGCCCGTGGGACAGATACGCAGTATTTT.

This clonotype was seen ten or more times. The V gene is TRBV6-5, the J gene TRBJ2-1, with D maybe TRBD1 (7 bases). Germline values: CDR1 MNHEY, CDR2 SVGAGI. This CDR3 has 13 residues. V was pared by 4 bases and J by 5 bases, with 9 bases between. The chain's CDR3 is CASSFRGDNEQFF. In nucleotides, the CDR3 is TGTGCCAGCAGTTTCAGGGGGGACAATGAGCAGTTCTTC.

This clonotype was recorded many times. The chain combines TRBV6-5 with TRBJ2-2; perhaps TRBD2 as D (5 bases). The CDR3 has 13 amino acids. The ends were cut back, 7 bases at V and 4 bases at J, with 10 bases in the middle. Germline-derived CDR1 and CDR2 are MNHEY and SVGAGI. The DNA of the CDR3 is TGTGCCAGCACTCCCGGAGGCACCGGGGAGCTGTTTTTT. Protein: CASTPGGTGELFF.

This clonotype is labeled as medium-sized. The V and J genes are TRBV5-1 and TRBJ2-3; the match to TRBD1 covers 7 bases. CDR1 and CDR2 (germline): SGHRS, YFSETQ. The CDR3 has 14 residues. The J segment lost 2 bases and the V segment lost 2 bases, leaving 2 bases of the junction unmatched. The CDR3 bases are TGCGCCAGCAGCTTAGGACAGGCCACAGATACGCAGTATTTT. Its protein product is CASSLGQATDTQYF. Filled out from reference TRBV5-1 and TRBJ2-3, the complete variable domain reads KAGVTQTPRYLIKTRGQQVTLSCSPISGHRSVSWYQQTPGQGLQFLFEYFSETQRNKGNFPGRFSGRQFSNSRSEMNVSTLELGDSALYLCASSLGQATDTQYFGPGTRLTVL.

This clonotype has a count of ten or more. The chain has TRBV5-6 and TRBJ1-6; D remains unclear. Germline V lookup: CDR1 SGHDT, CDR2 YYEEEE. The CDR3 sequence is 14 residues long. V gave up 2 bases and J gave up 8 bases, with 11 bases separating them. As DNA, the CDR3 is TGTGCCAGCAGCTTCGGGGAGTTCGATTCACCCCTCCACTTT. This encodes CASSFGEFDSPLHF.

This clonotype came up many times. The chain has TRBV3-1 and TRBJ2-7; D is uncertain. Per germline, CDR1 LGHDT and CDR2 YNNKEL (reference sequence). The CDR3 is 12 amino acids. V dropped 3 bases and J dropped 0 bases, with 3 bases sitting between them. CDR3 nucleotide sequence: TGTGCCAGCAGCCATTTCTCCTACGAGCAGTACTTC. Translating it yields CASSHFSYEQYF.

The table lists this clonotype with many counts. The chain couples TRBV5-1 to TRBJ2-1; a possible D gene is TRBD1 (8 bases). The ends were cut back, 4 bases at V and 8 bases at J, with 13 bases in the middle. The CDR3 spans 13 residues. Germline-derived CDR1 and CDR2 are SGHRS and YFSETQ. The chain's CDR3 is CASSLTGGDEQFF. The CDR3, as DNA: TGCGCCAGCAGCCTTACAGGGGGGGATGAGCAGTTCTTC.

This clonotype was observed many times. The V call is TRBV7-8, the J call TRBJ2-3; 14 bases align to TRBD2. This CDR3 comprises 16 residues. The V segment lost 4 bases and the J segment 1 base; nucleotides outside the gene matches: 1. Germline loops: CDR1 SGHVS, CDR2 FQNEAQ. This CDR3 reads CASSWTSGRRTDTQYF. CDR3 nucleotide sequence: TGTGCCAGCAGCTGGACTAGCGGGAGGCGCACAGATACGCAGTATTTT.

In this sample, this clonotype turned up many times. The chain has TRBV7-9 and TRBJ2-1; TRBD2 agrees at 7 bases. Germline V gene data show CDR1 as SEHNR and CDR2 as FQNEAQ (reference sequence). Trimming cost V 3 bases and J 3 bases; bases outside gene matches: 2. The CDR3 sequence is 14 residues long. CDR3 loop: CASSFTSDYNEQFF. The CDR3 coding sequence is TGTGCCAGCAGCTTTACTAGCGACTACAATGAGCAGTTCTTC.

This clonotype was found many times. The V call is TRBV19, the J call TRBJ1-2, with a tentative D call TRBD1 (5 bases). Trimming removed 8 bases at V and 3 bases at J, with 13 bases between. Per the germline V gene, CDR1 is LNHDA and CDR2 is SQIVND (reference sequence). The CDR3 is 13 residues long. DNA of the CDR3: TGTGCCAGTGGCCCCGGGGGGGACTATGGCTACACCTTC. Translated: CASGPGGDYGYTF.

This clonotype was detected many times. This rearrangement joins TRBV5-1 to TRBJ2-7; maybe TRBD2 (5 bases). The CDR3 covers 12 residues. The germline V and J ends were trimmed by 5 bases and 4 bases, with 10 bases remaining between them. Germline CDR1 and CDR2: SGHRS and YFSETQ. As DNA, the CDR3 is TGCGCCAGCAGTCCCCGGGGTTACGAGCAGTACTTC. It translates to CASSPRGYEQYF.

This clonotype showed up many times. The V and J genes are TRBV27 and TRBJ2-7; 8 nucleotides match TRBD1. The CDR3 extends over 13 amino acids. V lost 10 bases and J lost 1; bases outside the gene matches: 6. CDR1 and CDR2 from the germline V gene are MNHEY and SMNVEV (reference sequence). CDR3 DNA: TGTGCCACCGCCGGACAGGGATCCTACGAGCAGTACTTC. As protein: CATAGQGSYEQYF.